This note documents a single T cell receptor beta chain sequence. The antigen it binds to is not known. Per-base quality was not reported, and no clone a single base away is much larger than it. Taken with the paper, the label for time point translates to: cycle 4 day 1 (C4D1), after less than seven weeks of nivolumab. Every trial patient had relapsed following autologous stem cell transplantation, and prior brentuximab vedotin exposure was what differed among cohorts A, B and C. A total of approximately 51 patients with relapsed/refractory classical Hodgkin lymphoma made up the trial cohort, and each patient's best overall response was complete response, partial response or progressive disease. In the multi-cohort phase II CheckMate 205 trial, trial patients received single-agent nivolumab. An independent review committee assessed best overall response by applying the 2007 International Working Group response criteria. Trial PBMCs were collected immediately before nivolumab initiation (C1D1) and during therapy at cycle 2 day 1 and cycle 4 day 1. After peripheral blood was drawn into 8 mL Vacutainer Cell Preparation Tubes, PBMCs were isolated by centrifugation and then cryopreserved.

This specimen belongs to a study of PD-1 blockade in classical Hodgkin lymphoma (dated by TCRdb to about 2020). Concerning the study at large: Nivolumab dosing was 3 mg/kg intravenously every 2 weeks, continuing until either disease progression or unacceptable toxicity. A peripheral blood immune signature of response to PD-1 blockade in classical Hodgkin lymphoma was defined using TCR beta sequencing and CyTOF.

The CDR3, from cysteine to phenylalanine, totals 19 residues. The DNA shown is the 57-base CDR3, in frame from base 1. From V the trimming removes 6 bases and from J it removes 0 bases, while the gene matches leave 12 bases of the junction unaccounted for. The germline V gene (reference sequence) gives CDR1 as MNHEY and CDR2 as SMNVEV. Overall results and qualifications from the work: The study was restricted to a single clinical trial cohort, and the causes of repertoire differences, possibly disease activity or prior therapy, were left undefined. Patients starting nivolumab less than 1 year after ASCT had lower diversity and were excluded from later analyses to avoid confounding by immune reconstitution. Baseline diversity similar to that of newly diagnosed patients was observed in trial patients achieving complete response, whereas significantly lower diversity was observed in partial responders and progressors. Baseline TCR diversity was reported as lower in newly diagnosed patients than in healthy donors, and lower still in relapsed/refractory patients. CD4+ but not CD8+ TCR diversity rose significantly by C4D1 (p=0.0027 vs p=0.16), most apparent in complete responders (p=0.02).

The Qiagen DNeasy kit was used to extract genomic DNA both from unsorted PBMCs and from the negatively selected CD4+ and CD8+ fractions. TCR beta CDR3 regions were subjected to amplification by immunoSEQ multiplex PCR with primers that anneal to V and J segments. A synthetic immune receptor repertoire was used to minimize amplification bias, and any remaining bias was removed computationally after sequencing. The original methods were these. Custom Python scripts were used to quantify repertoire diversity as the Shannon entropy index. Unsorted, CD4+ and CD8+ repertoires were examined separately, except in combined analyses, for which CD4+ and CD8+ sequences were merged in silico. Clonal expansion was defined as at least a 2-fold frequency increase after treatment relative to C1D1, with a pseudocount of 0.5 for undetected baseline clones. Singleton clones were defined as clones with 0 or 1 copy at C1D1, and non-singleton clones were defined as clones with 2 or more copies. Clones expanded in unsorted samples were assigned a CD4+, CD8+ or unknown annotation through matching of protein sequences in sorted samples from the same patient. Wilcoxon tests on paired samples were used to test changes in diversity from C1D1 to C4D1. This is the immuneACCESS table as TCRdb keeps it, with only in-frame sequences that have V and J called. A part of the clones is gone; compared with another copy, unresolved V genes explain less than half, and the rest is unexplained. V and J calls and clone size are copied from that table; D and trimming were computed from the DNA. Within this sample are under 80,000 clones, with roughly 87% of them counted one time only. Approximately 8.4% of the sample is held by the ten biggest clonotypes.

The sample in question was peripheral blood mononuclear cells (PBMCs), obtained before the fourth cycle of nivolumab. The receptor was isolated from a human donor with classical Hodgkin lymphoma. This chain is built from TRBV27 and TRBJ1-5; TRBD1 fits 12 bases in the junction. The nucleotide sequence reads as follows: TGTGCCAGCAGGGGGGGACAGGGGGCCCGCGACCATAGCAATCAGCCCCAGCATTTT. Translated, this is CASRGGQGARDHSNQPQHF.